A single sample is the source of the 8 T cell receptor beta chains below, sequenced in a study of blood T cell repertoires in COVID-19. Sequencing used immunoSEQ multiplex PCR; TCRdb keeps in-frame clones, though not all of them. The sample shows over 200,000 clones, under 85% of them seen only once. The sample was peripheral blood. Receptors originate from a woman aged 25 to 39 with COVID-19, enrolled during active disease.

The chain links TRBV3-1 (or the pseudogene TRBV3-2) to TRBJ1-2; D unresolved. CDR3 length: 12 residues. V lost 5 bases to trimming and J lost 10 bases, with 14 bases between them. CDR1 LGHDT and CDR2 YNNKEL come from the germline V gene (reference sequence). CDR3 residues: CASSDGGRDYTF. The CDR3, as DNA: TGTGCCAGCAGCGACGGAGGGAGGGACTACACCTTC.

The table lists this clone with a count of one. This chain joins TRBV7-2 and TRBJ2-5, with 7 bases lining up with TRBD2. The germline gives CDR1 SGHTA, CDR2 FQGNSA. The CDR3 extends over 17 amino acids. V lost 4 bases and J lost 4; bases outside the gene matches: 15. CDR3 amino acids: CASSSASGGPVTETQYF. CDR3 in DNA: TGTGCCAGCAGCTCAGCTAGCGGAGGCCCAGTTACAGAGACCCAGTACTTC.

This rearrangement joins TRBV15 to TRBJ2-2, with 7 bases that match TRBD1. The CDR3 is 14 residues long. Germline V CDR1 and CDR2: LNHNV, YYDKDF (reference sequence). The ends lost 2 bases at V and 3 bases at J; junction bases unmatched: 0. The chain's CDR3 is CATSRTGDTGELFF. The CDR3 DNA is TGTGCCACCAGCAGAACAGGGGACACCGGGGAGCTGTTTTTT.

The CDR3 coding sequence is TGTGCCAGCAGTTTTTTAGGGGCAGGGGCAGATACGCAGTATTTT. It codes for CASSFLGAGADTQYF. The rearrangement uses TRBV27 and TRBJ2-3, with D possibly matching TRBD1 (6 bases). V was trimmed by 3 bases and J by 4 bases, leaving 14 bases between them. CDR1 is MNHEY and CDR2 is SMNVEV in the germline V gene (reference sequence). The CDR3 has 15 amino acids.

CDR3 sequence reads: CASSPFSSTVVFF. CDR3 DNA: TGTGCCAGCAGCCCCTTTTCTAGCACCGTAGTCTTCTTC. The chain links TRBV9 to TRBJ2-1; the D gene is possibly TRBD2 (5 bases). Germline V gene lookup returns CDR1 SGDLS and CDR2 YYNGEE. This CDR3 has 13 amino acids. Trimming removed 4 bases from V and 16 bases from J, with 21 bases in between.

This sequence joins TRBV19 and TRBJ2-7; possible D gene TRBD1, 6 bases. CDR3 length equals 14 residues. Trimming pared 3 bases from V and 5 bases from J, leaving 14 bases between. In germline, CDR1 is LNHDA, CDR2 SQIVND (reference sequence). The CDR3 coding sequence is TGTGCCAGTAGTATGTACAGGGCTCTCGACGAGCAGTACTTC. It yields the protein CASSMYRALDEQYF.

The chain has TRBV7-2 and TRBJ1-4; D may be TRBD1 (5 bases). V lost 5 bases to trimming and J lost 7 bases, with 14 bases between them. Germline CDR1 SGHTA, CDR2 FQGNSA. The CDR3 has 14 amino acids. The CDR3 DNA sequence: TGTGCCAGCAGCCCCCACGACCAGGGTGAAAAACTGTTTTTT. Protein: CASSPHDQGEKLFF.

The chain has TRBV18 and TRBJ2-1; 10 positions match TRBD2. Germline CDR1 KGHSH, CDR2 LQKENI. CDR3 size: 19 residues. V shed 1 base and J 0 bases; nucleotides not matched to a gene: 9. The CDR3 spells CASSPLSLAGGVSYNEQFF. The DNA for the CDR3 is TGTGCCAGCTCACCACTGTCTTTAGCGGGAGGAGTCTCCTACAATGAGCAGTTCTTC.